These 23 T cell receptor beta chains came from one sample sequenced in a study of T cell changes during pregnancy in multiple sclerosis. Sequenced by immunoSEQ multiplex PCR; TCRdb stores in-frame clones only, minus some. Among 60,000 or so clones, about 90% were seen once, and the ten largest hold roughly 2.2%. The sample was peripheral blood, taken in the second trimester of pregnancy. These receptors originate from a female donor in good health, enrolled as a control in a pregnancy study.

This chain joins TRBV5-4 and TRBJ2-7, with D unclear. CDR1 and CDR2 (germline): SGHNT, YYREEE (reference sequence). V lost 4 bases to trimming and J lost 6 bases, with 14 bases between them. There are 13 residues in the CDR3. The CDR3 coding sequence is TGTGCCAGCAGCCCGTTTAATTTCCCCGAGCAGTACTTC. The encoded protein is CASSPFNFPEQYF. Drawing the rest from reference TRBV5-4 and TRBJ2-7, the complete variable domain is ETGVTQSPTHLIKTRGQQVTLRCSSQSGHNTVSWYQQALGQGPQFIFQYYREEENGRGNFPPRFSGLQFPNYSSELNVNALELDDSALYLCASSPFNFPEQYFGPGTRLTVT.

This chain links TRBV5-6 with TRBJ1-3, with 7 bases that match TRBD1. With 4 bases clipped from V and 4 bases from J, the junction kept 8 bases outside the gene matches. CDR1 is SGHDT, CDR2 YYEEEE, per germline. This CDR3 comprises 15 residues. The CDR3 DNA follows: TGTGCCAGCAGCGAGACAGGGAGAGTAGGAAACACCATATATTTT. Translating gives CASSETGRVGNTIYF.

The CDR3 DNA reads as TGCAGCGTTGAATCTAGCGGGGGGGAGAACACCGGGGAGCTGTTTTTT. As protein: CSVESSGGENTGELFF. This chain links TRBV29-1 with TRBJ2-2; 12 nucleotides align to TRBD2. This CDR3 comprises 16 residues. J was trimmed by 1 base and V by 2 bases; bases with no gene match: 2. The germline V gene encodes CDR1 SQVTM and CDR2 ANQGSEA.

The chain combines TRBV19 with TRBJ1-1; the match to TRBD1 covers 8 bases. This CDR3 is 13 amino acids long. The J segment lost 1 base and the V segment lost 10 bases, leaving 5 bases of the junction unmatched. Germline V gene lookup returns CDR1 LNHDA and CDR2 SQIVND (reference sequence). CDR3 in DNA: TGTGCCATCTGGGACAGGACGAACACTGAAGCTTTCTTT. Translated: CAIWDRTNTEAFF.

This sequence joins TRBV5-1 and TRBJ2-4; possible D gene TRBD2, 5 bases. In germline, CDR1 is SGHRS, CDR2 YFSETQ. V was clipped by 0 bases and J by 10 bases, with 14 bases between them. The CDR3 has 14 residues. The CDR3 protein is CASSLADEGGIQYF. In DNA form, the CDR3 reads TGCGCCAGCAGCTTGGCCGATGAGGGTGGTATTCAGTACTTC.

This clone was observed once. Here the CDR3 DNA reads TGTGCCAGCAGCCCAAAACCATTTAGCAATGAGCAGTTCTTC. Translated: CASSPKPFSNEQFF. The chain couples TRBV9 to TRBJ2-1, with D unclear. V lost 4 bases and J 6 bases, leaving 14 bases between the germline ends. CDR1 and CDR2 from the germline V gene are SGDLS and YYNGEE. The CDR3 length is 14 residues.

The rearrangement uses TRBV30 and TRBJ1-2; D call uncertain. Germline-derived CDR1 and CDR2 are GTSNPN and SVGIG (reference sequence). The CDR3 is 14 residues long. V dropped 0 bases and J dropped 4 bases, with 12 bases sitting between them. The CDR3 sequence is CAWSVPLAPYGYTF. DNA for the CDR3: TGTGCCTGGAGTGTACCGTTAGCGCCCTATGGCTACACCTTC.

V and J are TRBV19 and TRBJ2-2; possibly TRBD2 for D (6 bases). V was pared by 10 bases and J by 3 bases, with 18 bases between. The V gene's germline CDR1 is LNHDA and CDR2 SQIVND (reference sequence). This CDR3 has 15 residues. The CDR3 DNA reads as TGTGCCACAGTTCGGGGGATACCATACACCGGGGAGCTGTTTTTT. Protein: CATVRGIPYTGELFF. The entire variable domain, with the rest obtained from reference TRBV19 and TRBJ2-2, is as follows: DGGITQSPKYLFRKEGQNVTLSCEQNLNHDAMYWYRQDPGQGLRLIYYSQIVNDFQKGDIAEGYSVSREKKESFPLTVTSAQKNPTAFYLCATVRGIPYTGELFFGEGSRLTVL.

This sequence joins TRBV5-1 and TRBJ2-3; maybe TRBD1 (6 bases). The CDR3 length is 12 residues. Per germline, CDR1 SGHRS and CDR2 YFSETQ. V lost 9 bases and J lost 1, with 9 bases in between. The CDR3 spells CAIRQGTDTQYF. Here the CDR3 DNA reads TGCGCCATCAGACAGGGCACAGATACGCAGTATTTT. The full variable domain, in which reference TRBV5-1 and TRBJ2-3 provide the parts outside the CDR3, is KAGVTQTPRYLIKTRGQQVTLSCSPISGHRSVSWYQQTPGQGLQFLFEYFSETQRNKGNFPGRFSGRQFSNSRSEMNVSTLELGDSALYLCAIRQGTDTQYFGPGTRLTVL.

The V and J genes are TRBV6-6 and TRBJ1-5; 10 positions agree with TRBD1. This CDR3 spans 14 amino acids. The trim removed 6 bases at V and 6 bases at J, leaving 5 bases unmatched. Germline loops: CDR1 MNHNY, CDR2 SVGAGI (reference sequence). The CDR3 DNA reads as TGTGCCAGCAGGGGGGACAGGGGTGGTCAGCCCCAGCATTTT. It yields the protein CASRGDRGGQPQHF.

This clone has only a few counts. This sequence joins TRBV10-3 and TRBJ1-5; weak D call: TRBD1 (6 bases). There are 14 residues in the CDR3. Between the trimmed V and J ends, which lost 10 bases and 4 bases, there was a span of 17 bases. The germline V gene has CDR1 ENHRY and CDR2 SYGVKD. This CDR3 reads CATNRAPENQPQHF. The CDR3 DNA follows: TGTGCCACGAACAGGGCCCCAGAAAATCAGCCCCAGCATTTT.

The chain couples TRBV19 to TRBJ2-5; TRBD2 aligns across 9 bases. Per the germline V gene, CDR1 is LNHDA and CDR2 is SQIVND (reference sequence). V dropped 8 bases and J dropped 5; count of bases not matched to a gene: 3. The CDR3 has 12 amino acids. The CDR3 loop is CASRLAGETQYF. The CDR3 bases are TGTGCCAGTCGGCTAGCGGGGGAGACCCAGTACTTC.

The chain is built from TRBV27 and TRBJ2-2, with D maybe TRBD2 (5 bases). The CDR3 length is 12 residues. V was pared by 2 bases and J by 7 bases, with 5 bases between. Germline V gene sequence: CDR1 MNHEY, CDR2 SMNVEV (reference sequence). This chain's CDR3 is CASSLAGGELFF. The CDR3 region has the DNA TGTGCCAGCAGTTTAGCGGGCGGGGAGCTGTTTTTT.

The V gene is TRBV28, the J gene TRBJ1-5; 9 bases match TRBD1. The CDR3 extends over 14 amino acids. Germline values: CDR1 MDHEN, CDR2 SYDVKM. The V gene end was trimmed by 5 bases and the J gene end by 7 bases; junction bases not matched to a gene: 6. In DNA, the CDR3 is TGTGCCAGCAGTCTAACAGGGGGCAGGCAGCCCCAGCATTTT. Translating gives CASSLTGGRQPQHF.

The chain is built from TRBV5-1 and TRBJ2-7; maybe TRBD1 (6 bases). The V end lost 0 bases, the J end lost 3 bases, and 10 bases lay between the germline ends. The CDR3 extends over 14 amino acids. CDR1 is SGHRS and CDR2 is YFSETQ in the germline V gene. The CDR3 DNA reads TGCGCCAGCAGCTTGGCTCAGGGGCACTACGAGCAGTACTTC. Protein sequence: CASSLAQGHYEQYF.

This chain's CDR3 is CASSHLRYSSYEQYF. In DNA form, the CDR3 reads TGTGCCAGCAGTCATCTGAGATACAGCTCCTACGAGCAGTACTTC. The rearrangement links TRBV27 to TRBJ2-7; D is unclear. This CDR3 spans 15 amino acids. The germline V gene has CDR1 MNHEY and CDR2 SMNVEV (reference sequence). Trimming pared 5 bases from V and 0 bases from J, leaving 14 bases between.

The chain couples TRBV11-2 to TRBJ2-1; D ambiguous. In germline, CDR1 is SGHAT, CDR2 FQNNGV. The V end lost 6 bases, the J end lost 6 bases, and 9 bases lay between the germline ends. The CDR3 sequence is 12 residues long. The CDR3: CASSLRVNEQFF. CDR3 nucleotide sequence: TGTGCCAGCAGTCTTCGGGTCAATGAGCAGTTCTTC.

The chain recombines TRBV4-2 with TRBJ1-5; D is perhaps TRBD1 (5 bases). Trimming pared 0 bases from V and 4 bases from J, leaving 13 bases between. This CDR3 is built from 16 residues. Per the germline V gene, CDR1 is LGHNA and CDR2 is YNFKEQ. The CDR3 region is CASSQEPRVGNQPQHF. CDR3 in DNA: TGTGCCAGCAGCCAAGAACCCAGGGTTGGGAATCAGCCCCAGCATTTT.

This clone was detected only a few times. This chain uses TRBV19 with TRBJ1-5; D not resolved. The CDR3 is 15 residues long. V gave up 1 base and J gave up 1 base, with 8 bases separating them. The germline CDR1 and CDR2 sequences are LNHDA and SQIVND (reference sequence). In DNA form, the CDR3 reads TGTGCCAGTAGTATAGCAGACATCAGCAATCAGCCCCAGCATTTT. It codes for CASSIADISNQPQHF.

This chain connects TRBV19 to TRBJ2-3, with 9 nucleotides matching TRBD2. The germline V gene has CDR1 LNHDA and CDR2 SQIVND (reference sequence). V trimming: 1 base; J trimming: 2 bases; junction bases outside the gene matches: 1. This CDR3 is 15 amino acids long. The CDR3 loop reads CASSIGTSVTDTQYF. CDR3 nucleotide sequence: TGTGCCAGTAGTATAGGGACTAGCGTCACAGATACGCAGTATTTT.

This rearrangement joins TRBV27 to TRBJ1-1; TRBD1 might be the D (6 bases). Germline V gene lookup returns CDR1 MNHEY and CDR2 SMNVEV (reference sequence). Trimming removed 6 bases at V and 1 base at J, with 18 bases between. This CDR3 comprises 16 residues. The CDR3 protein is CASSNAGAVQNTEAFF. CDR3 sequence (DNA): TGTGCCAGCAGCAACGCGGGGGCAGTTCAGAACACTGAAGCTTTCTTT.

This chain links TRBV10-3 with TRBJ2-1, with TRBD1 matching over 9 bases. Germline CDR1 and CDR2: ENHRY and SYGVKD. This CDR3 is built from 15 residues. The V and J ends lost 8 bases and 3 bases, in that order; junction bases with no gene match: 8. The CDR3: CAIGPGTGSYNEQFF. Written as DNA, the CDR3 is TGTGCCATCGGACCCGGGACAGGGAGCTACAATGAGCAGTTCTTC.

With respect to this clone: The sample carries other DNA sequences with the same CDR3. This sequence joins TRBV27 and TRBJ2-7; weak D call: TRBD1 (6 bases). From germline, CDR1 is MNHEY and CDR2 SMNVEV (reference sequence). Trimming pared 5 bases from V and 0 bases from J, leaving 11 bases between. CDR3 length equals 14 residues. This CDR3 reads CASSPAGASYEQYF. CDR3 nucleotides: TGTGCCAGCAGTCCGGCAGGGGCCTCCTACGAGCAGTACTTC.